The clone carrying this T cell receptor (beta chain) was detected many times. Its antigen is undetermined. The data stem from a study of spatial heterogeneity in lung cancer. Sample time point: sample taken at primary tumor resection. The authors sequenced whole RNA from tumor, nontumor lung or frozen PBMC without sorting. Samples were obtained from around 72 donors, all untreated early-stage non-small cell lung cancer patients. Study-wide results and limits: Expanded tumor TCRs that were ubiquitous appeared in blood more at resection than follow-up.

Every TCR cDNA molecule bore a unique molecular identifier. TCRdb re-called the 5' RACE reads with MiXCR, one entry per CDR3 protein. Of over 75,000 distinct CDR3 sequences listed, approximately 18% were seen once; the top ten hold about 6.8%. This specimen was PBMCs, taken at surgery. This TCR came from a male donor with early-stage non-small cell lung cancer.

CDR3 region: CASSLVGQGVTYNSPLHF. The CDR3 DNA reads TGTGCCAGCAGCTTAGTAGGACAGGGGGTTACCTATAATTCACCCCTCCACTTT. The chain joins TRBV7-2 to TRBJ1-6; 10 positions match TRBD1. Germline CDR1 reads SGHTA; CDR2 reads FQGNSA. V was clipped by 1 base and J by 2 bases; unmatched bases: 5. This CDR3 comprises 18 residues.